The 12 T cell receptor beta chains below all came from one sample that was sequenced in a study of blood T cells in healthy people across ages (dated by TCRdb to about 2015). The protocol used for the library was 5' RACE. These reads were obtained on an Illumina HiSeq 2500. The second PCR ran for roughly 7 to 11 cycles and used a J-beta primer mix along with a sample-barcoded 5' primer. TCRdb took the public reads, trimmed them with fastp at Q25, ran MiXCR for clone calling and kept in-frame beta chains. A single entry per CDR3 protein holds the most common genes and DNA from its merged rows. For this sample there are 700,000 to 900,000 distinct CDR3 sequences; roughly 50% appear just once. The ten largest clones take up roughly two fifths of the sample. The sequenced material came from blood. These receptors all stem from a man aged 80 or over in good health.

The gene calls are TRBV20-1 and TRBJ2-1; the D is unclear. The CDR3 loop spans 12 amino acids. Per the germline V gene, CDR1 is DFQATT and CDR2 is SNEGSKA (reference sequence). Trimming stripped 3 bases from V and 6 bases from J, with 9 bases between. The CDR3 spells CSASGKLNEQFF. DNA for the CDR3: TGCAGTGCTAGCGGAAAACTCAATGAGCAGTTCTTC.

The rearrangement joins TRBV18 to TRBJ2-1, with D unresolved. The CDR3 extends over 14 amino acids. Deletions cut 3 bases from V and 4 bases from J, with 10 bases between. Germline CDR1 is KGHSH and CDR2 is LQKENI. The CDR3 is CASSPSRSYNEQFF. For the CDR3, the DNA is TGTGCCAGCTCACCGTCGAGGAGTTACAATGAGCAGTTCTTC. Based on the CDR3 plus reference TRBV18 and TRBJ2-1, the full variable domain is NAGVMQNPRHLVRRRGQEARLRCSPMKGHSHVYWYRQLPEEGLKFMVYLQKENIIDESGMPKERFSAEFPKEGPSILRIQQVVRGDSAAYFCASSPSRSYNEQFFGPGTRLTVL.

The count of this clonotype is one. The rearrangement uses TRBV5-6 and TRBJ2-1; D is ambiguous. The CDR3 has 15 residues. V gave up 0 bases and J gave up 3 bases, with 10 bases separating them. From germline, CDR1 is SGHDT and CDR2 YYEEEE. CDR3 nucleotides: TGTGCCAGCAGCTTGGAACAGTGGCTCTACAATGAGCAGTTCTTC. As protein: CASSLEQWLYNEQFF.

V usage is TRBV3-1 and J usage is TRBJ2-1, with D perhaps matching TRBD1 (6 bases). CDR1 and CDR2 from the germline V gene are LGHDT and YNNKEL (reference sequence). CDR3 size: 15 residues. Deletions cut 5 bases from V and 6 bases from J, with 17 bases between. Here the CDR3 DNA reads TGTGCCAGCAGCTCTACAGGGCCGATGGGCAATGAGCAGTTCTTC. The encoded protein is CASSSTGPMGNEQFF.

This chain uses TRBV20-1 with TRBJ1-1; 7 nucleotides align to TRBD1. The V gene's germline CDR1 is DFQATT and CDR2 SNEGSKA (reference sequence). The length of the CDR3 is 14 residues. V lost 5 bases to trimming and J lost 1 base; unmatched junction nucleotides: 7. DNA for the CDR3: TGCAGTGCTCCGTCAGGGACAGCGAACACTGAAGCTTTCTTT. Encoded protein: CSAPSGTANTEAFF.

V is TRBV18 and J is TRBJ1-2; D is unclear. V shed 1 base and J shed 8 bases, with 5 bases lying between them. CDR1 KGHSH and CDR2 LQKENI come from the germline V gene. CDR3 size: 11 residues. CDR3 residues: CASSPLEGYTF. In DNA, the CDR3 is TGTGCCAGCTCACCACTGGAGGGCTACACCTTC.

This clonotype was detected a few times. CDR3 sequence reads: CASSLSDRKNIQYF. DNA for the CDR3: TGTGCCAGCAGCTTAAGCGACAGGAAGAACATTCAGTACTTC. The chain recombines TRBV7-9 with TRBJ2-4, with TRBD1 as a possible D gene (6 bases). Trimming left V 2 bases short and J 7 bases short, with 12 bases between. CDR1 is SEHNR and CDR2 is FQNEAQ in the germline V gene (reference sequence). The CDR3 covers 14 residues.

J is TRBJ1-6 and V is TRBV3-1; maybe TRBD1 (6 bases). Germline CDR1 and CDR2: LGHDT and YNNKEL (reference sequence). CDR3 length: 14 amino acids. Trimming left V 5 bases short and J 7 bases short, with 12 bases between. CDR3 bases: TGTGCCAGCAGCAAAACAGGGACAAATTCACCCCTCCACTTT. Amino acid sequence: CASSKTGTNSPLHF.

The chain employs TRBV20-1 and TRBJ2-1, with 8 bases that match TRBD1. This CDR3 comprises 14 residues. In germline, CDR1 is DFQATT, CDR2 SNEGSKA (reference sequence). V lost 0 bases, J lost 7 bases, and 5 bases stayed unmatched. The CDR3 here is CSARDPRGPNEQFF. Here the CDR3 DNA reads TGCAGTGCTAGAGATCCCAGGGGGCCTAATGAGCAGTTCTTC.

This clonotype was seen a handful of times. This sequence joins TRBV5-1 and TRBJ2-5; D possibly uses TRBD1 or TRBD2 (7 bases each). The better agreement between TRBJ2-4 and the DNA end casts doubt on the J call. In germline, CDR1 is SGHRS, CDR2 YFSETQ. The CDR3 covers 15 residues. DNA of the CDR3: TGCGCCAGCAGCTTGGGGGACAGCCTAGCGGACATTCAGTACTTC. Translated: CASSLGDSLADIQYF.

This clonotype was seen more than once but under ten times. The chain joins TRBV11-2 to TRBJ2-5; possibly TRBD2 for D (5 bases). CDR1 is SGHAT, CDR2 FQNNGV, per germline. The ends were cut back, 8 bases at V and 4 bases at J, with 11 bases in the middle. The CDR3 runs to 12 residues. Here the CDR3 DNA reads TGTGCCAGCGGAGTTGGGAGAGAGACCCAGTACTTC. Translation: CASGVGRETQYF. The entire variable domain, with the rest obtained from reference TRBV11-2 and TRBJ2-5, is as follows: EAGVAQSPRYKIIEKRQSVAFWCNPISGHATLYWYQQILGQGPKLLIQFQNNGVVDDSQLPKDRFSAERLKGVDSTLKIQPAKLEDSAVYLCASGVGRETQYFGPGTRLLVL.

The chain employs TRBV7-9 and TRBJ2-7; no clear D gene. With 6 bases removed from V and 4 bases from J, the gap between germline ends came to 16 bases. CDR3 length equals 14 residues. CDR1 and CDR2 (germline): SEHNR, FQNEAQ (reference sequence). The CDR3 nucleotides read TGTGCCAGCAGGGACCGGGTCCTCTCATACGAGCAGTACTTC. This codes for CASRDRVLSYEQYF.